Following are 7 T cell receptor beta chains from one sample sequenced in a study of shared clonotypes between healthy human individuals. Some clones are missing from TCRdb's copy, which holds only in-frame ones; the method was immunoSEQ multiplex PCR. The table records over 700,000 clones, around 77% of them present only once. Material: memory CD4+ T cells sorted from blood. Stated subset: CD45RA-negative fraction. The receptors shown here come from a young woman in good health.

The J gene is TRBJ1-1, the V gene TRBV28, with 8 bases matching TRBD1. CDR1 MDHEN and CDR2 SYDVKM come from the germline V gene. V gave up 6 bases and J gave up 2 bases; unmatched junction bases: 11. The CDR3 is 16 amino acids. CDR3: CASSLSGTGINTEAFF. The CDR3 DNA reads as TGTGCCAGCAGCCTCAGCGGGACAGGTATCAACACTGAAGCTTTCTTT.

In this sample, this clone turned up many times. The same CDR3 is also encoded by other DNA sequences in this sample. The rearrangement joins TRBV19 to TRBJ1-2; tentatively, D is TRBD1 (6 bases). The CDR3 totals 13 residues. Trimming stripped 6 bases from V and 3 bases from J, with 11 bases between. Looked up from germline, CDR1 is LNHDA and CDR2 is SQIVND (reference sequence). CDR3 loop: CASSIDRYYGYTF. The CDR3 DNA reads TGTGCCAGTAGCATCGACAGGTACTATGGCTACACCTTC. The full variable domain, its missing parts supplied by reference TRBV19 and TRBJ1-2, is DGGITQSPKYLFRKEGQNVTLSCEQNLNHDAMYWYRQDPGQGLRLIYYSQIVNDFQKGDIAEGYSVSREKKESFPLTVTSAQKNPTAFYLCASSIDRYYGYTFGSGTRLTVV.

V usage is TRBV5-6 and J usage is TRBJ2-3; D uncertain. The CDR3 consists of 13 residues. The germline V and J ends were trimmed by 3 bases and 6 bases, with 11 bases remaining between them. Germline lookup yields CDR1 SGHDT and CDR2 YYEEEE. CDR3 nucleotide sequence: TGTGCCAGCAGCTCCGCCCTCGCGGATACGCAGTATTTT. This codes for CASSSALADTQYF.

This clone was found once. This rearrangement joins TRBV4-1 to TRBJ2-1, with 11 bases matching TRBD2. V shed 4 bases, J shed 6 bases, and the junction held 2 bases outside the gene matches. This CDR3 region has 14 residues. In germline, CDR1 is MGHRA, CDR2 YSYEKL. In nucleotides, the CDR3 is TGCGCCAGCAGCCTACTAGCGGGAGTCAATGAGCAGTTCTTC. Translation: CASSLLAGVNEQFF.

This chain uses TRBV15 with TRBJ2-1; 11 bases align to TRBD2. Germline CDR1 reads LNHNV; CDR2 reads YYDKDF (reference sequence). The CDR3 loop spans 16 amino acids. V shed 2 bases and J 11 bases; nucleotides not matched to a gene: 11. The CDR3 spells CATSRPPGLAEEKQFF. The CDR3 coding sequence is TGTGCCACCAGCAGACCACCGGGACTAGCGGAGGAGAAGCAGTTCTTC.

J is TRBJ1-2 and V is TRBV18; 7 positions agree with TRBD1. J gave up 6 bases and V 3 bases, and 10 bases lay outside the gene matches. Germline assignment: CDR1 KGHSH and CDR2 LQKENI. This CDR3 region has 15 residues. CDR3 sequence reads: CASSPGQSTLDGYTF. The CDR3 DNA reads TGTGCCAGCTCACCGGGACAGAGTACTCTCGATGGCTACACCTTC.

This clone appeared a few times. The V gene is TRBV29-1, the J gene TRBJ2-1, with TRBD1 as a possible D gene (5 bases). This CDR3 is built from 11 residues. The germline V gene encodes CDR1 SQVTM and CDR2 ANQGSEA. Trimming shortened V by 4 bases and J by 15 bases, and 16 bases separated the two germline ends. The CDR3 DNA is TGCAGCGTTGCCGAGACAGAGACTGGGTTCTTC. Its protein is CSVAETETGFF.